This TCR beta chain was profiled in a study of T cell repertoires in ileal Crohn's disease. Study as a whole: At surgery, more than 30% of patients smoked, with median disease duration 7.9 years. About half received postoperative treatment, 10 to 11 with thiopurines and about 20 anti-TNF.

To note about this clone: The antigen is not known.

Study findings and constraints: High-frequency clones were more common in sorted CD8 than CD4 cells. All patients with clonality above 26.8% had endoscopic recurrence.

Germline assignment: CDR1 SGHDT and CDR2 YYEEEE. Trimming left V 6 bases short and J 0 bases short, with 17 bases between. The CDR3 totals 16 residues. The repertoire was sequenced with immunoSEQ multiplex PCR; TCRdb's copy has only in-frame clones and lacks some. The repertoire has about 15,000 clones, about 55% of them found once; the top ten carry 6.5%. This sequence originates from an adult with Crohn's disease. Sequenced input: ileal tissue. This chain connects TRBV5-6 to TRBJ2-3; possibly TRBD1 for D (5 bases). The CDR3 region is CASTWGWGTSTDTQYF. The CDR3 region has the DNA TGTGCCAGCACCTGGGGCTGGGGAACCAGCACAGATACGCAGTATTTT.